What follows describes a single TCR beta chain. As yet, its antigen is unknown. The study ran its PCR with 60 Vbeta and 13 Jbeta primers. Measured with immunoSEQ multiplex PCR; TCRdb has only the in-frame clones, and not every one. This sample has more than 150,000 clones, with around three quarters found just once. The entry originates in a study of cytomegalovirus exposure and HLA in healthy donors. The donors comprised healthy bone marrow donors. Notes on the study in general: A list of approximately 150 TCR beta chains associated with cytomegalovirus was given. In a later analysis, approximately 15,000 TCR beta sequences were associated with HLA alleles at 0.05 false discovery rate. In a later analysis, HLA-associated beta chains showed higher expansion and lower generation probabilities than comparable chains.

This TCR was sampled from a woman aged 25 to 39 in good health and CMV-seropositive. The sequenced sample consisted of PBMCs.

CDR3 DNA sequence: TGTGCCAGCAGTACTTTGGGTCAGGACGGGGAGCTGTTTTTT. This codes for CASSTLGQDGELFF. This chain joins TRBV28 and TRBJ2-2; D unresolved. CDR1 and CDR2 from the germline V gene are MDHEN and SYDVKM. This CDR3 is built from 14 residues. Trimming took off 5 bases at V and 7 bases at J, with 14 bases between the two ends. Drawing the rest from reference TRBV28 and TRBJ2-2, the complete variable domain is DVKVTQSSRYLVKRTGEKVFLECVQDMDHENMFWYRQDPGLGLRLIYFSYDVKMKEKGDIPEGYSVSREKKERFSLILESASTNQTSMYLCASSTLGQDGELFFGEGSRLTVL.